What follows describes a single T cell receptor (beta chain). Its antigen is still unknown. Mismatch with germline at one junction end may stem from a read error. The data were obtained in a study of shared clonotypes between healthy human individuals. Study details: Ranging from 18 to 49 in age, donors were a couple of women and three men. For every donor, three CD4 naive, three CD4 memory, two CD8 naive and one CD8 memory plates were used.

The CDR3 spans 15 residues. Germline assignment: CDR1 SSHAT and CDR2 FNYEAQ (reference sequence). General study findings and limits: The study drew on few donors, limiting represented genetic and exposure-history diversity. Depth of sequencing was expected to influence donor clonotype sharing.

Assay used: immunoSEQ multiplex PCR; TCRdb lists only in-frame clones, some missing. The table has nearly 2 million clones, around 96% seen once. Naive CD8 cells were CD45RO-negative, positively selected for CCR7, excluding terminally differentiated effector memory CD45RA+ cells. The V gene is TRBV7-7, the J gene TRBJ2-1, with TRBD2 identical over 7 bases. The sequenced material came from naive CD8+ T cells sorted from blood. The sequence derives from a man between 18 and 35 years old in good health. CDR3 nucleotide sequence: TGTGCTAGCAGCCCAGGACTAGTCCAAGGAGATGAGCAGTTCTTC. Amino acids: CASSPGLVQGDEQFF.